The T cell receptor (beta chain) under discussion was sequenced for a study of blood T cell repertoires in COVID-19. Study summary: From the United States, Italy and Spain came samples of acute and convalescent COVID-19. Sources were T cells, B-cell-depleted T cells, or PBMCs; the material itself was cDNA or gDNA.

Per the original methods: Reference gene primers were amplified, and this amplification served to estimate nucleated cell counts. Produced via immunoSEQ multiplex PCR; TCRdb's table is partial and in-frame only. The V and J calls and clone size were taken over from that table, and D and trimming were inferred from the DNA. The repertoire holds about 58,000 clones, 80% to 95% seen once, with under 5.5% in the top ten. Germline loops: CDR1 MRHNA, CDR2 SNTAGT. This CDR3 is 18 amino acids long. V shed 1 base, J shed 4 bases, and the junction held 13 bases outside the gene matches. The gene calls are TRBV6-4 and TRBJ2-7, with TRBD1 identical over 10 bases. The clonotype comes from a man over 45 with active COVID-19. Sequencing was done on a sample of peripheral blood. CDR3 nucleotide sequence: TGTGCCAGCAGTGACTTCGAAAGGGTTGACAGGGGGCCTTACGAGCAGTACTTC. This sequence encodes CASSDFERVDRGPYEQYF.